This T cell receptor beta chain was profiled in a study of blood T cell repertoires in COVID-19 (dated by TCRdb to between 2020 and 2021). About the full investigation: Samples covering the acute and convalescent phases of COVID-19 were provided by collaborators in the United States, Italy and Spain. Sample metadata almost always included a de-identified subject ID, COVID-19 status, age in years and sex. The prospective study material was composed of cDNA or gDNA derived from T cells, B-cell-depleted T cells, or PBMCs. Where available, HLA class I and class II types were taken from metadata supplied by the sample provider and were not determined by assay-based typing. The repertoires were released in a freely available public database meant as a resource for research on the immune response to SARS-CoV-2. The samples were drawn from the first 160 participants of the ongoing ImmuneRACE study and from 1,254 subjects provided by 6 global collaborators. Subjects who had been exposed to COVID-19, were actively infected with it, or had recovered from it provided the deeply sampled blood TCRbeta repertoires that made up the dataset.

The junction carries 14 bases between V and J, which are trimmed by 1 base and 5 bases respectively. Including the terminal cysteine and phenylalanine, the CDR3 comprises 15 residues. Of all the DNA, just the CDR3 is kept, 45 bases in frame from base 1. From a lookup of the germline V gene, CDR1 and CDR2 are SGHTA and FQGNSA. Concerning this clone: What antigen it recognizes has not been identified. No base quality information exists; no much larger clone differs at one position.

The paper as a whole reports these results and caveats: The amount of clinical and demographic metadata varied by source and participant and was provided uncurated.

The immunoSEQ Assay, a bias-controlled multiplex PCR, was used to amplify TCRbeta CDR3 regions from genomic DNA. The paper's data handling went like this. Within the assay, amplification of reference gene primers was used to estimate how many nucleated cells each sample contained. To quantify the absolute abundance of each unique TCRbeta CDR3 rearrangement, sequence reads were collapsed and filtered. For each sample, productive Simpson clonality was calculated by taking the square root of Simpson's diversity index across productive rearrangements. What TCRdb holds here is the immuneACCESS table cut down to in-frame rearrangements. Part of the clones is not present; checked against another copy, under half of the missing clones reflect an unresolved V gene, and the others are unexplained. V and J calls and clone size are those listed in that table; D and trimming were worked out from the DNA. A total of roughly 290,000 clones appear in this sample, around 90% of them only once. The ten largest account for 1.7% of the sample.

Participants in the prospective study were aged about 18 to 100 years, lived in about two dozen United States geographic areas, and enrolled through a virtual design. To assign participants to cohorts, the prospective study relied on clinical history that participants themselves reported in a screening survey and a study questionnaire. In the prospective study, mobile phlebotomists collected whole blood, serum and a nasopharyngeal or oropharyngeal swab from each participant. Additional blood draws and questionnaires over a 2-month period could optionally be provided by prospective study participants. Before DNA extraction, prospective study blood samples were shipped either frozen or at room temperature.

This TCR came from a woman between 18 and 30 years old with acute COVID-19. Recombination joined TRBV7-2 with TRBJ1-2, with a tentative D gene TRBD1 over 6 matching bases. Sequencing input: PBMCs or T cells enriched from blood (not recorded which). The CDR3: CASSLDKGTSYGYTF. In nucleotides, the sequence is TGTGCCAGCAGCTTAGATAAGGGGACAAGTTATGGCTACACCTTC.